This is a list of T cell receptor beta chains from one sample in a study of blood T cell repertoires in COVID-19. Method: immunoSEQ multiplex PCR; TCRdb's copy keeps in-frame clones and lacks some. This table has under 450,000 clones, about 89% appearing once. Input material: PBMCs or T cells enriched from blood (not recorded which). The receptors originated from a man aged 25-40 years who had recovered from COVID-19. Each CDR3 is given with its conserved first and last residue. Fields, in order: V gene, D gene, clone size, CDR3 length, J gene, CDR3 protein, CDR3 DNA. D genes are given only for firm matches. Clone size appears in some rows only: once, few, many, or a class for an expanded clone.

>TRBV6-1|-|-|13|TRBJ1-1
CASSESWRTEAFF
TGTGCCAGCAGTGAAAGTTGGAGGACTGAAGCTTTCTTT
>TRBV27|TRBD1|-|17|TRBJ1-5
CASRTGTGAYSNQPQHF
TGTGCCAGCAGGACCGGGACAGGGGCATATAGCAATCAGCCCCAGCATTTT
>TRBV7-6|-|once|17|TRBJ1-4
CASSLGQGSPTNEKLFF
TGTGCCAGCAGCTTAGGTCAGGGGAGCCCAACTAATGAAAAACTGTTTTTT
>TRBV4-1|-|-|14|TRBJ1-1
CASSQVTGRGEAFF
TGCGCCAGCAGCCAAGTGACAGGCAGGGGTGAAGCTTTCTTT
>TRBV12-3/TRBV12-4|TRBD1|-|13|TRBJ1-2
CASTGQANYGYTF
TGTGCCAGCACGGGACAGGCTAACTATGGCTACACCTTC
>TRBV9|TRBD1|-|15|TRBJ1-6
CASSLGQNYNSPLHF
TGTGCCAGCAGCTTGGGACAGAACTATAATTCACCCCTCCACTTT
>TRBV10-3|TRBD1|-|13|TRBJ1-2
CASRQGANYGYTF
TGTGCCAGCAGACAGGGTGCTAACTATGGCTACACCTTC
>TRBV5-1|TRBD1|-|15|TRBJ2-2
CASSYRQGDTGELFF
TGCGCCAGCAGCTATCGGCAGGGGGACACCGGGGAGCTGTTTTTT
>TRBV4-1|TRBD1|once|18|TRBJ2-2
CASSQPDRAELNTGELFF
TGCGCCAGCAGCCAACCCGACAGGGCCGAATTGAACACCGGGGAGCTGTTTTTT
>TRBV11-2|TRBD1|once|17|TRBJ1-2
CASSRPGQGVYDYGYTF
TGTGCCAGCAGCCGCCCGGGACAGGGTGTTTACGACTATGGCTACACCTTC
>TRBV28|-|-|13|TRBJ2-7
CASSPGQSYEQYF
TGTGCCAGCAGTCCGGGACAATCCTACGAGCAGTACTTC
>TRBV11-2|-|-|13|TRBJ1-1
CASSESMNTEAFF
TGTGCCAGCAGCGAAAGCATGAACACTGAAGCTTTCTTT
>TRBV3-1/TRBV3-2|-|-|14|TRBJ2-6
CASSPSAGANVLTF
TGTGCCAGCAGCCCATCGGCTGGGGCCAACGTCCTGACTTTC
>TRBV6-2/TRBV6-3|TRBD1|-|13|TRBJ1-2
CASSQTGSGGYTF
TGTGCCAGCAGCCAGACAGGGTCCGGCGGCTACACCTTC
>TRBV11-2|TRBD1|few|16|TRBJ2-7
CASSYTGTGGTYEQYF
TGTGCCAGCAGCTACACCGGGACAGGGGGAACCTACGAGCAGTACTTC
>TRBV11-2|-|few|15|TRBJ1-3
CASSLGTGAGNTIYF
TGTGCCAGCAGCTTAGGAACAGGAGCCGGAAACACCATATATTTT
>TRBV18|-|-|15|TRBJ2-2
CASSPVGTLWRELFF
TGTGCCAGCTCACCAGTTGGGACTCTATGGCGGGAGCTGTTTTTT
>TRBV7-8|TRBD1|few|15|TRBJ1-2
CASSLLGQVHYGYTF
TGTGCCAGCAGCTTACTGGGACAGGTTCACTATGGCTACACCTTC
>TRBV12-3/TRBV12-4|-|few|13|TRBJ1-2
CASSLGGPYGYTF
TGTGCCAGCAGTTTGGGAGGGCCCTATGGCTACACCTTC
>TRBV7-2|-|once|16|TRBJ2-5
CASSSLWEGEQETQYF
TGTGCCAGCAGCTCCCTTTGGGAAGGGGAACAAGAGACCCAGTACTTC
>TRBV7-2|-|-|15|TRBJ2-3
CASSTRSGGGTTQYF
TGTGCCAGCAGCACACGATCGGGGGGCGGGACTACGCAGTATTTT
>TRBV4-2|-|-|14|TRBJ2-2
CASSPTENTGELFF
TGTGCCAGCAGCCCGACTGAGAACACCGGGGAGCTGTTTTTT
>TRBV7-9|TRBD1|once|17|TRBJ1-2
CASSYSGQERSQAGYTF
TGTGCCAGCAGTTATTCTGGACAGGAACGTAGTCAAGCTGGCTACACCTTC
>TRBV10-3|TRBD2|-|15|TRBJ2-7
CAIRGSGGPSYEQYF
TGTGCCATCAGGGGGAGCGGGGGACCCTCCTACGAGCAGTACTTC
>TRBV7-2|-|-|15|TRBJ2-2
CASSLSSSNTGELFF
TGTGCCAGCAGCTTATCTAGTTCGAACACCGGGGAGCTGTTTTTT
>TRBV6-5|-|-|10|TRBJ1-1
CASGQGGAFF
TGTGCCAGCGGGCAGGGTGGGGCTTTCTTT
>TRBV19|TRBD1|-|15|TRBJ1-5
CASSTAGGGNQPQHF
TGTGCCAGTAGTACGGCAGGGGGCGGGAATCAGCCCCAGCATTTT
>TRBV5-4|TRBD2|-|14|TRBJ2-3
CASSRGGSTDTQYF
TGTGCCAGCAGCCGGGGGGGTAGCACAGATACGCAGTATTTT
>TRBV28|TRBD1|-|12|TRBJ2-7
CASSGDRRRQYF
TGTGCCAGCAGTGGGGACAGGAGGCGGCAGTACTTC
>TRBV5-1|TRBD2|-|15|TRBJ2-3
CASSLGRGGTDTQYF
TGCGCCAGCAGCTTAGGGCGGGGGGGCACCGATACGCAGTATTTT
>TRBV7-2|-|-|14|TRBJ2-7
CASSLNGGLYEQYF
TGTGCCAGCAGCTTAAACGGGGGGCTCTACGAGCAGTACTTC
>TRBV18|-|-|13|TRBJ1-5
CASSEGVYQPQHF
TGTGCCAGCTCAGAGGGAGTGTATCAGCCCCAGCATTTT
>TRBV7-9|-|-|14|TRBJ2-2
CASSLLEGIGELFF
TGTGCCAGCAGCTTATTGGAGGGGATCGGGGAGCTGTTTTTT
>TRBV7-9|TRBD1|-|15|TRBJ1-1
CASSSINRGGTEAFF
TGTGCCAGCAGCTCTATTAACAGGGGTGGCACTGAAGCTTTCTTT
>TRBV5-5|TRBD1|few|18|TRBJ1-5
CASSFRAGQGISNQPQHF
TGTGCCAGCAGCTTTCGGGCGGGACAGGGGATCAGCAATCAGCCCCAGCATTTT
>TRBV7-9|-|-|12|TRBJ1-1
CASTLDRNEAFF
TGTGCCAGCACCCTCGACAGAAATGAAGCTTTCTTT
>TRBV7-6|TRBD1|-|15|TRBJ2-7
CASSSTGGSSYEQYF
TGTGCCAGCAGCTCGACAGGGGGCAGCTCCTACGAGCAGTACTTC
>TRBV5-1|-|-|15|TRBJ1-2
CASSLAGGVHYGYTF
TGCGCCAGCAGCTTGGCCGGAGGGGTTCACTATGGCTACACCTTC
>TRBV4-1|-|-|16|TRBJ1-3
CASSPLGGNSGNTIYF
TGCGCCAGCAGCCCGCTGGGAGGCAACTCTGGAAACACCATATATTTT
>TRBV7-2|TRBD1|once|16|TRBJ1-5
CASSLATGLNNQPQHF
TGTGCCAGCAGCTTAGCGACAGGGTTGAACAATCAGCCCCAGCATTTT
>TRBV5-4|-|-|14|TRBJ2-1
CASSDGGGGDEQFF
TGTGCCAGCAGCGACGGGGGAGGTGGGGATGAGCAGTTCTTC
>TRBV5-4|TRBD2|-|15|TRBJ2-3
CASSLGGGGVDTQYF
TGTGCCAGCAGCTTAGGGGGCGGGGGGGTAGATACGCAGTATTTT
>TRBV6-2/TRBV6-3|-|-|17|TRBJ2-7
CASSYYPGGGHRYEQYF
TGTGCCAGCAGTTACTACCCAGGCGGGGGCCATCGATACGAGCAGTACTTC
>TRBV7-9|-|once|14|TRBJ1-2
CASSLPVANYGYTF
TGTGCCAGCAGCTTACCGGTAGCTAACTATGGCTACACCTTC
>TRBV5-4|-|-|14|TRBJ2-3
CASSLNRGTDTQYF
TGTGCCAGCAGCTTGAACAGGGGCACAGATACGCAGTATTTT